This is a list of T cell receptor beta chains from one sample in a study of response to subunit inactivated influenza vaccine. TCRdb ran MiXCR on the RT-PCR reads and lists one entry per CDR3 protein. The sample lists 450,000 to 550,000 distinct CDR3 sequences; over 25% were seen once. The material was CD4+ T cells sorted from PBMCs, obtained 5 days after vaccination. The receptor source for this set is a man aged 50 to 60 who received an inactivated influenza vaccine. The CDR3 runs from the conserved cysteine through the conserved F or W. Fields, in order: CDR3 protein, CDR3 DNA, CDR3 length, D gene, J gene, clone size, V gene. A D gene is named only where the DNA matches it firmly. Clone size is not always given. Where it is, it says once, few, many or a class for expanded clones.

CDR3aa: CASSLDRQSNEQFF; CDR3nt: TGTGCCAGCAGCTTAGACCGACAAAGCAATGAGCAGTTCTTC; len: 14; d_gene: -; j_gene: TRBJ2-1; abundance: -; v_gene: TRBV11-2
CDR3aa: CASSRRTGRETQYF; CDR3nt: TGTGCCAGCAGCCGCCGAACAGGGCGAGAGACCCAGTACTTC; len: 14; d_gene: -; j_gene: TRBJ2-5; abundance: once; v_gene: TRBV7-6
CDR3aa: CASRPENTDTQYF; CDR3nt: TGCGCCAGCAGGCCTGAAAACACAGATACGCAGTATTTT; len: 13; d_gene: -; j_gene: TRBJ2-3; abundance: -; v_gene: TRBV10-1
CDR3aa: CSARWSRLASLYYEQFF; CDR3nt: TGCAGTGCTAGATGGTCTCGACTAGCGTCTTTATACTATGAGCAGTTCTTC; len: 17; d_gene: TRBD2; j_gene: TRBJ2-1; abundance: -; v_gene: TRBV20-1
CDR3aa: CASSQRGEGTDTQYF; CDR3nt: TGTGCCAGCAGCCAACGGGGGGAGGGCACAGATACGCAGTATTTT; len: 15; d_gene: TRBD2; j_gene: TRBJ2-3; abundance: -; v_gene: TRBV3-1
CDR3aa: CASSLGGTGGNEQFF; CDR3nt: TGCGCCAGCAGCTTGGGTGGGACAGGGGGCAATGAGCAGTTCTTC; len: 15; d_gene: TRBD1; j_gene: TRBJ2-1; abundance: -; v_gene: TRBV5-1
CDR3aa: CASSFAGEPTDTQYF; CDR3nt: TGTGCCAGCAGCTTTGCGGGCGAGCCGACAGATACGCAGTATTTT; len: 15; d_gene: -; j_gene: TRBJ2-3; abundance: few; v_gene: TRBV11-2
CDR3aa: CASSLEPRKQFF; CDR3nt: TGTGCCAGCAGCTTGGAACCGAGGAAGCAGTTCTTC; len: 12; d_gene: -; j_gene: TRBJ2-1; abundance: few; v_gene: TRBV5-8
CDR3aa: CASSRASGGAVDTQYF; CDR3nt: TGTGCCAGCAGCCGAGCTAGCGGGGGGGCGGTAGATACGCAGTATTTT; len: 16; d_gene: TRBD2; j_gene: TRBJ2-3; abundance: -; v_gene: TRBV9
CDR3aa: CATRTLGLGEQYF; CDR3nt: TGTGCCACCCGGACATTAGGGTTGGGGGAGCAGTACTTC; len: 13; d_gene: -; j_gene: TRBJ2-7; abundance: -; v_gene: TRBV28
CDR3aa: CSVPGVPLNTEAFF; CDR3nt: TGCAGCGTTCCAGGGGTACCCTTGAACACTGAAGCTTTCTTT; len: 14; d_gene: -; j_gene: TRBJ1-1; abundance: few; v_gene: TRBV29-1
CDR3aa: CASSLWRAGETQYF; CDR3nt: TGTGCCAGCAGTTTATGGCGGGCGGGGGAGACCCAGTACTTC; len: 14; d_gene: -; j_gene: TRBJ2-5; abundance: -; v_gene: TRBV12-3/TRBV12-4
CDR3aa: CSARDHQGGVDTGELFF; CDR3nt: TGCAGTGCTAGAGACCACCAGGGTGGGGTCGACACCGGGGAGCTGTTTTTT; len: 17; d_gene: -; j_gene: TRBJ2-2; abundance: -; v_gene: TRBV20-1
CDR3aa: CASSPPGGGSRPRQYF; CDR3nt: TGTGCCAGCAGCCCCCCGGGGGGCGGGAGCAGGCCTCGCCAGTACTTC; len: 16; d_gene: -; j_gene: TRBJ2-7; abundance: -; v_gene: TRBV7-2
CDR3aa: CSARRAGMNIQYF; CDR3nt: TGCAGTGCTAGACGGGCAGGGATGAACATTCAGTACTTC; len: 13; d_gene: -; j_gene: TRBJ2-4; abundance: -; v_gene: TRBV20-1
CDR3aa: CASSQGLAGGPGEETQYF; CDR3nt: TGTGCCAGCAGCCAAGGACTAGCGGGGGGGCCGGGTGAAGAGACCCAGTACTTC; len: 18; d_gene: TRBD2; j_gene: TRBJ2-5; abundance: -; v_gene: TRBV3-1
CDR3aa: CASSQDTGPTGGNTEAFF; CDR3nt: TGCGCCAGCAGCCAAGATACGGGGCCGACAGGGGGGAACACTGAAGCTTTCTTT; len: 18; d_gene: TRBD1; j_gene: TRBJ1-1; abundance: -; v_gene: TRBV4-3
CDR3aa: CASSQSPRGRGTDTQYF; CDR3nt: TGTGCCAGCAGCCAGAGCCCCAGGGGAAGGGGCACAGATACGCAGTATTTT; len: 17; d_gene: -; j_gene: TRBJ2-3; abundance: few; v_gene: TRBV4-2
CDR3aa: CASSRGQGGYTF; CDR3nt: TGTGCCAGCAGTCGGGGACAGGGCGGCTACACCTTC; len: 12; d_gene: TRBD1; j_gene: TRBJ1-2; abundance: -; v_gene: TRBV6-6
CDR3aa: CASSQDPTTGPNYGYTF; CDR3nt: TGTGCCAGCAGCCAAGATCCGACGACAGGTCCTAACTATGGCTACACCTTC; len: 17; d_gene: -; j_gene: TRBJ1-2; abundance: few; v_gene: TRBV4-2
CDR3aa: CASPGGLAGGTDTQYF; CDR3nt: TGTGCCTCCCCAGGAGGTCTAGCGGGGGGCACAGATACGCAGTATTTT; len: 16; d_gene: TRBD2; j_gene: TRBJ2-3; abundance: -; v_gene: TRBV2
CDR3aa: CASSLTGTRNQPQHF; CDR3nt: TGCGCCAGCAGCCTAACAGGGACGCGCAATCAGCCCCAGCATTTT; len: 15; d_gene: -; j_gene: TRBJ1-5; abundance: few; v_gene: TRBV4-3
CDR3aa: CAGQGKQETQYF; CDR3nt: TGCGCGGGGCAGGGAAAACAAGAGACCCAGTACTTC; len: 12; d_gene: -; j_gene: TRBJ2-5; abundance: many; v_gene: TRBV20-1
CDR3aa: CATSENRGFGAFF; CDR3nt: TGTGCCACCAGTGAGAACAGGGGATTCGGAGCTTTCTTT; len: 13; d_gene: TRBD1; j_gene: TRBJ1-1; abundance: -; v_gene: TRBV24-1
CDR3aa: CASGQQGIPYGYTF; CDR3nt: TGTGCCAGCGGACAACAGGGGATACCCTATGGCTACACCTTC; len: 14; d_gene: TRBD1; j_gene: TRBJ1-2; abundance: few; v_gene: TRBV11-2
CDR3aa: CASKAAVVNTGELFF; CDR3nt: TGTGCCAGCAAGGCGGCCGTTGTGAACACCGGGGAGCTGTTTTTT; len: 15; d_gene: -; j_gene: TRBJ2-2; abundance: few; v_gene: TRBV7-2
CDR3aa: CASSLADRTGNTIYF; CDR3nt: TGCGCCAGCAGCTTGGCCGACAGGACTGGAAACACCATATATTTT; len: 15; d_gene: -; j_gene: TRBJ1-3; abundance: many; v_gene: TRBV5-1
CDR3aa: CASSLGGRDQETQYF; CDR3nt: TGCGCCAGCAGCTTGGGAGGCAGGGACCAAGAGACCCAGTACTTC; len: 15; d_gene: -; j_gene: TRBJ2-5; abundance: -; v_gene: TRBV5-1
CDR3aa: CASSLQTGLVTKNIQYF; CDR3nt: TGTGCCAGCAGTCTCCAGACAGGCTTGGTAACCAAAAACATTCAGTACTTC; len: 17; d_gene: -; j_gene: TRBJ2-4; abundance: few; v_gene: TRBV28
CDR3aa: CASSPGQALLYEQYF; CDR3nt: TGCGCCAGCAGCCCTGGACAGGCCCTACTCTACGAGCAGTACTTC; len: 15; d_gene: TRBD1; j_gene: TRBJ2-7; abundance: -; v_gene: TRBV5-1
CDR3aa: CSATAPPAKNIQYF; CDR3nt: TGCAGTGCTACAGCACCGCCGGCCAAAAACATTCAGTACTTC; len: 14; d_gene: -; j_gene: TRBJ2-4; abundance: -; v_gene: TRBV20-1
CDR3aa: CASGPRDRDGYTF; CDR3nt: TGTGCCTCCGGACCCCGGGACAGGGACGGCTACACCTTC; len: 13; d_gene: TRBD1; j_gene: TRBJ1-2; abundance: -; v_gene: TRBV19
CDR3aa: CSARDHRGRPDEQYF; CDR3nt: TGCAGTGCTAGAGATCACAGGGGTCGCCCGGATGAGCAGTACTTC; len: 15; d_gene: TRBD1; j_gene: TRBJ2-7; abundance: few; v_gene: TRBV20-1
CDR3aa: CASSPSTTGANVLTF; CDR3nt: TGTGCCAGCTCACCCTCGACGACTGGGGCCAACGTCCTGACTTTC; len: 15; d_gene: -; j_gene: TRBJ2-6; abundance: -; v_gene: TRBV18
CDR3aa: CSGKEGQNEQFF; CDR3nt: TGCAGTGGGAAGGAGGGGCAAAATGAGCAGTTCTTC; len: 12; d_gene: -; j_gene: TRBJ2-1; abundance: -; v_gene: TRBV20-1
CDR3aa: CSVEDPSGLETQYF; CDR3nt: TGCAGCGTTGAAGATCCTTCAGGGTTGGAGACCCAGTACTTC; len: 14; d_gene: -; j_gene: TRBJ2-5; abundance: many; v_gene: TRBV29-1
CDR3aa: CATSDPGTNPYEQYF; CDR3nt: TGTGCCACCAGTGACCCAGGGACAAATCCCTACGAGCAGTACTTC; len: 15; d_gene: -; j_gene: TRBJ2-7; abundance: few; v_gene: TRBV24-1
CDR3aa: CASSVGTSGEETQYF; CDR3nt: TGCGCCAGCAGCGTAGGGACTAGCGGTGAAGAGACCCAGTACTTC; len: 15; d_gene: TRBD2; j_gene: TRBJ2-5; abundance: -; v_gene: TRBV5-1
CDR3aa: CAWARGPGGPGANVLTF; CDR3nt: TGTGCCTGGGCTCGAGGCCCAGGGGGCCCTGGGGCCAACGTCCTGACTTTC; len: 17; d_gene: TRBD1; j_gene: TRBJ2-6; abundance: -; v_gene: TRBV30
CDR3aa: CSARAGNTGELFF; CDR3nt: TGCAGTGCTAGGGCCGGGAACACCGGGGAGCTGTTTTTT; len: 13; d_gene: -; j_gene: TRBJ2-2; abundance: -; v_gene: TRBV20-1
CDR3aa: CASIPGGTGLLGEQFF; CDR3nt: TGTGCCAGCATCCCCGGAGGGACTGGGTTGTTGGGTGAGCAGTTCTTC; len: 16; d_gene: -; j_gene: TRBJ2-1; abundance: many; v_gene: TRBV12-3/TRBV12-4
CDR3aa: CASSFTGGVQETQYF; CDR3nt: TGTGCCAGCAGCTTCACAGGGGGAGTCCAAGAGACCCAGTACTTC; len: 15; d_gene: TRBD1; j_gene: TRBJ2-5; abundance: few; v_gene: TRBV7-9
CDR3aa: CASSQGRAGGSSTDTQYF; CDR3nt: TGCGCCAGCAGCCAAGGTCGTGCGGGGGGGTCTAGCACAGATACGCAGTATTTT; len: 18; d_gene: TRBD2; j_gene: TRBJ2-3; abundance: -; v_gene: TRBV4-3
CDR3aa: CASRWDNYEQYF; CDR3nt: TGCGCCAGCAGGTGGGACAACTACGAGCAGTACTTC; len: 12; d_gene: -; j_gene: TRBJ2-7; abundance: few; v_gene: TRBV5-1
CDR3aa: CASSWRSQNEQFF; CDR3nt: TGTGCCAGCAGCTGGCGCTCACAGAATGAGCAGTTCTTC; len: 13; d_gene: -; j_gene: TRBJ2-1; abundance: -; v_gene: TRBV7-6
CDR3aa: CSARTGGNEKLFF; CDR3nt: TGCAGTGCTAGGACAGGGGGGAATGAAAAACTGTTTTTT; len: 13; d_gene: TRBD1; j_gene: TRBJ1-4; abundance: -; v_gene: TRBV20-1
CDR3aa: CSAGRGSGGVYNEQFF; CDR3nt: TGCAGTGCTGGCCGGGGTAGCGGGGGGGTTTACAATGAGCAGTTCTTC; len: 16; d_gene: TRBD2; j_gene: TRBJ2-1; abundance: few; v_gene: TRBV20-1
CDR3aa: CASSSPPGEETQYF; CDR3nt: TGCGCCAGCAGCTCCCCCCCAGGGGAAGAGACCCAGTACTTC; len: 14; d_gene: -; j_gene: TRBJ2-5; abundance: few; v_gene: TRBV5-1
CDR3aa: CTSSLEMGAQKQGETQYF; CDR3nt: TGTACCAGCAGTTTAGAGATGGGAGCGCAAAAACAGGGAGAGACCCAGTACTTC; len: 18; d_gene: -; j_gene: TRBJ2-5; abundance: once; v_gene: TRBV2
CDR3aa: CASKFQGSGTGELFF; CDR3nt: TGCGCCAGCAAATTTCAGGGGTCAGGCACCGGGGAGCTGTTTTTT; len: 15; d_gene: -; j_gene: TRBJ2-2; abundance: -; v_gene: TRBV5-1
CDR3aa: CASSQKGLAGALTGELFF; CDR3nt: TGTGCCAGCAGCCAAAAGGGACTAGCGGGGGCGCTCACCGGGGAGCTGTTTTTT; len: 18; d_gene: TRBD2; j_gene: TRBJ2-2; abundance: -; v_gene: TRBV4-2
CDR3aa: CASRIAGALYNEQFF; CDR3nt: TGTGCCAGCAGGATAGCGGGGGCCCTCTACAATGAGCAGTTCTTC; len: 15; d_gene: TRBD2; j_gene: TRBJ2-1; abundance: -; v_gene: TRBV6-2/TRBV6-3
CDR3aa: CASGPYTGELSF; CDR3nt: TGTGCCAGCGGCCCCTACACCGGGGAGCTGTCTTTT; len: 12; d_gene: -; j_gene: TRBJ2-2; abundance: -; v_gene: TRBV7-9
CDR3aa: CASSQEGSTTGTQYF; CDR3nt: TGTGCCAGCAGCCAAGAAGGCAGCACCACGGGGACCCAGTACTTC; len: 15; d_gene: -; j_gene: TRBJ2-5; abundance: -; v_gene: TRBV14
CDR3aa: CAIGGKAGGSNTGELFF; CDR3nt: TGTGCCATCGGGGGGAAAGCGGGGGGTTCGAACACCGGGGAGCTGTTTTTT; len: 17; d_gene: TRBD2; j_gene: TRBJ2-2; abundance: -; v_gene: TRBV10-3
CDR3aa: CASSLQDRGRETQYF; CDR3nt: TGCGCCAGCAGCTTGCAGGACAGGGGGAGGGAGACCCAGTACTTC; len: 15; d_gene: TRBD1; j_gene: TRBJ2-5; abundance: few; v_gene: TRBV5-1
CDR3aa: CASSEVGAAYEQYF; CDR3nt: TGTGCCAGCAGTGAAGTGGGGGCCGCCTACGAGCAGTACTTC; len: 14; d_gene: -; j_gene: TRBJ2-7; abundance: -; v_gene: TRBV2